This T cell receptor (beta chain) was recorded in a study of CD8+CD57+ T cells in acquired aplastic anemia. The V gene's germline CDR1 is LGHNT and CDR2 FRNRAP. V was clipped by 4 bases and J by 1 base; unmatched bases: 3. The CDR3 contains 14 residues. Previously, flow cytometry had revealed CD8+CD57+ cell expansion in the patients chosen for sequencing. The TCR beta profiling, which covered VDJ combination and CDR3 sequence, was carried out using genomic DNA as the template. TCRdb itself ran the reads through MiXCR, one entry per CDR3 protein. The data contain about 180,000 distinct CDR3 sequences, 50% to 65% of them seen just once; the ten biggest clones take up about 44%. This clonotype occurred many times.

This chain joins TRBV12-5 and TRBJ1-2, with TRBD1 matching 7 bases. What was sequenced was sorted CD4+, CD8+, or CD8+CD57+ T cells (not recorded which) from PBMCs. The clonotype was recovered from a human donor with aplastic anemia. The CDR3 reads CASGSAGGNYGYTF. The CDR3 coding sequence is TGTGCTAGTGGTTCTGCAGGGGGTAACTATGGCTACACCTTC. The variable domain in full, completed from reference TRBV12-5 and TRBJ1-2, reads DARVTQTPRHKVTEMGQEVTMRCQPILGHNTVFWYRQTMMQGLELLAYFRNRAPLDDSGMPKDRFSAEMPDATLATLKIQPSEPRDSAVYFCASGSAGGNYGYTFGSGTRLTVV.